This is a list of T cell receptor beta chains from one sample in a study of shared clonotypes between healthy human individuals. Here immunoSEQ multiplex PCR was the method, and the copy in TCRdb shows in-frame clones only, minus some. The sample includes some 1 million clones, around 74% of them seen just once. The material sequenced was memory CD4+ T cells sorted from blood. The receptors originated from a man between 18 and 35 years old in good health. The CDR3 runs from the conserved cysteine through the conserved F or W.

TRBJ2-3 TRBV7-9 CASSNSGEAVPDTQYF
TRBJ2-7 TRBV20-1 CSSGLADEQYF
TRBJ2-3 TRBV2 CASVGSSTRGLDTQYF
TRBJ1-3 TRBV1 CTPERDAGNTIYF
TRBJ1-6 TRBV7-9 CASSSRTGAYNSPLHF
TRBJ2-4 TRBV27 CASSPSTGWRAKNIQYF
TRBJ1-2 TRBV7-2 CASSSQGEYYGYTF
TRBJ2-3 TRBV19 CASSRKGWDTQYF
TRBJ2-4 TRBV5-4 CASSLVSDSRAKNIQYF
TRBJ1-1 TRBV6-1 CASAGLAGNTEAFF
TRBJ2-1 TRBV7-2 CASSLLPSPGQQFF
TRBJ2-1 TRBV5-1 CASSLAGAEHEQFF
TRBJ2-7 TRBV9 CASSFTGTGFLEQYF
TRBJ1-1 TRBV7-2 CASSFGGRNTEAFF
TRBJ1-5 TRBV19 CASRGPGKNQPQHF
TRBJ2-7 TRBV5-6 CASTRTEYEQYF
TRBJ2-1 TRBV7-2 CASSPGGEAYNEQFF
TRBJ2-1 TRBV6-5 CASSYDVSLINNEQFF
TRBJ2-7 TRBV7-9 CASSLLIQGGEQYF
TRBJ1-2 TRBV7-9 CASSLGQWDYGYTF
TRBJ2-7 TRBV19 CASSVSGTREQYF
TRBJ2-7 TRBV10-3 CAISEGYSYEQYF
TRBJ1-4 TRBV19 CASLDRAAEKLFF
TRBJ2-2 TRBV6-6 CASRGDAASGELFF
TRBJ2-7 TRBV19 CASSKGSSYEQYF
TRBJ2-7 TRBV2 CASRDRVEQYF
TRBJ1-3 TRBV7-9 CASSLRREGNTIYF
TRBJ2-6 TRBV5-1 CASSPSPIERHSGANVLTF
TRBJ2-3 TRBV2 CASGGAGLGAADTQYF
TRBJ2-7 TRBV5-4 CASSIGGAGQYEQYF
TRBJ1-4 TRBV2 CASRTLARDNEKLFF
TRBJ2-1 TRBV7-9 CASRPGTTIYNEQFF
TRBJ1-6 TRBV19 CASKVGQLRRIPYSPLHF
TRBJ2-7 TRBV6-1 CASTLTEGNSYEQYF
TRBJ1-1 TRBV6-5 CASSWGAGTLNTEAFF
TRBJ2-1 TRBV10-1 CASSGTGKNEQFF
TRBJ2-5 TRBV12-5 CASGLVTSAGGKTQYF
TRBJ2-7 TRBV7-2 CASSLAESYEQYF
TRBJ2-1 TRBV4-3 CASSQVAGGLYNEQFF
TRBJ1-5 TRBV23-1 CASSLGEGQPQHF
TRBJ2-2 TRBV5-6 CASSLGSHTGELFF
TRBJ1-6 TRBV2 CASSLGQARTNSPLHF
TRBJ2-5 TRBV7-2 CASSLGRGGVFQETQYF
TRBJ2-7 TRBV7-2 CASSFRGGMTYEQYF